The clone carrying this TCR beta chain has a count of ten or more. As yet, its antigen is unknown. These data come from a study of T cells in Graves' hyperthyroidism and ophthalmopathy. Study in general: Prior to any treatment, at the point of initial diagnosis, peripheral blood was collected. Whole-study results and caveats: Blood samples included most of the expanded thyroid clonotypes exceeding 0.001.

With V trimmed by 2 bases and J by 7 bases, 10 bases remained unmatched. The CDR3 contains 15 residues. The germline gives CDR1 MNHEY, CDR2 SVGAGI. Newly diagnosed hyperthyroidism patients aged 18 to 65 years had disease lasting under 2 months. Blood dates from first hyperthyroidism diagnosis, before any ophthalmopathy symptoms. There were TCR beta CDR3 regions amplified from RNA transcripts. HTBI primers were the set used in a first-round RT-PCR of the TCR CDR3. TCRdb reprocessed the multiplex PCR reads with MiXCR, giving one entry per CDR3 protein. The table shows more than 350,000 distinct CDR3 sequences, with approximately 18% occurring only once.

Sample: blood. The receptor comes from a woman aged 30 to 39 with Graves' hyperthyroidism that later progressed to Graves' ophthalmopathy. V gene TRBV6-5 combines with J gene TRBJ2-7; 8 nucleotides agree with TRBD2. The CDR3 loop reads CASSYGGTSTSEQYF. CDR3 nucleotides: TGTGCCAGCAGTTACGGTGGGACTAGTACGAGTGAGCAGTACTTC.